Following are 6 T cell receptor beta chains from one sample sequenced in a study of cytomegalovirus exposure and HLA in healthy donors. Amplification used 60 Vbeta primers and 13 Jbeta primers. Profiled with immunoSEQ multiplex PCR; TCRdb holds only in-frame clones, not every one. The sample holds under 85,000 clones, about three quarters seen once. The sequenced sample was PBMCs. The origin of the receptors is a man aged 18 to 30 in good health and CMV-seronegative.

This clone is large in the sample. The sample holds other DNA sequences that translate to the same CDR3. The gene calls are TRBV10-2 and TRBJ2-7; 10 nucleotides line up with TRBD2. V gave up 4 bases and J gave up 2 bases; unmatched junction bases: 11. This CDR3 is built from 17 residues. The germline CDR1 and CDR2 sequences are WSHSY and SAAADI. The CDR3 spells CASSGASGGYPTYEQYF. CDR3 sequence (DNA): TGCGCCAGCAGTGGGGCTAGCGGGGGTTACCCCACCTACGAGCAGTACTTC.

This clone has only a few counts. This chain uses TRBV2 with TRBJ1-6; tentatively, D is TRBD1 (6 bases). V lost 0 bases and J 8 bases, leaving 8 bases between the germline ends. CDR3 length: 14 amino acids. From germline, CDR1 is SNHLY and CDR2 FYNNEI. The CDR3 DNA reads TGTGCCAGCAGTGAAGCGGGGGGGCATTCACCCCTCCACTTT. Encoded protein: CASSEAGGHSPLHF.

The chain has TRBV19 and TRBJ1-1; 10 bases are a match to TRBD1. Germline trimming cut 6 bases from V and 4 bases from J; bases unmatched to any gene: 8. CDR3 size: 15 residues. CDR1 and CDR2 from the germline V gene are LNHDA and SQIVND (reference sequence). The CDR3 coding sequence is TGTGCCAGTAGCGCCCCGGGACAGGGGACCACTGAAGCTTTCTTT. This translates into CASSAPGQGTTEAFF.

About this clone: Within the sample, other DNA sequences also encode this same CDR3. V and J are TRBV5-1 and TRBJ2-3; TRBD2 matches 10 bases. Germline values: CDR1 SGHRS, CDR2 YFSETQ. The V and J ends lost 0 bases and 5 bases, in that order; junction bases with no gene match: 3. The CDR3 consists of 15 residues. CDR3 region: CASSLALAGKDTQYF. CDR3 coding DNA: TGCGCCAGCAGCTTGGCACTAGCGGGGAAAGATACGCAGTATTTT.

The CDR3 spells CASSLVPLNYGYTF. The CDR3 DNA follows: TGTGCCAGCAGCTTGGTTCCTTTAAACTATGGCTACACCTTC. The rearrangement joins TRBV5-8 to TRBJ1-2; D gene unclear. Germline-derived CDR1 and CDR2 are SGHTS and YDEGEE. V was pared by 0 bases and J by 2 bases, with 8 bases between. This CDR3 spans 14 amino acids.

The chain employs TRBV7-9 and TRBJ1-2; D is undetermined. This CDR3 has 12 amino acids. V was shortened by 2 bases and J by 7 bases, with 8 bases between the two germline ends. Germline loops: CDR1 SEHNR, CDR2 FQNEAQ (reference sequence). CDR3 DNA: TGTGCCAGCAGCTTATCAGGATTTGGCTACACCTTC. It specifies CASSLSGFGYTF. The full variable domain, rest sourced from reference TRBV7-9 and TRBJ1-2, is DTGVSQNPRHKITKRGQNVTFRCDPISEHNRLYWYRQTLGQGPEFLTYFQNEAQLEKSRLLSDRFSAERPKGSFSTLEIQRTEQGDSAMYLCASSLSGFGYTFGSGTRLTVV.